The source of this T cell receptor (beta chain) is a study of CD8+ T cells in alopecia areata. Per germline, CDR1 MNHEY and CDR2 SMNVEV (reference sequence). V shed 8 bases and J 3 bases; nucleotides not matched to a gene: 6. This CDR3 contains 14 residues. In its sample, this clone was seen a few times. Following RNA extraction, reverse transcription yielded cDNA that acted as the sequencing template. Profiled with immunoSEQ multiplex PCR; TCRdb holds only in-frame clones, not every one. The sample comprises over 100,000 clones, about 46% of which are singletons, and roughly 20% rests with the top ten.

The specimen comprised CD8+ T cells sorted from blood, sampled at week 0. This TCR was recovered from a human donor with alopecia areata. The V gene is TRBV27, the J gene TRBJ2-1, with TRBD1 identical over 8 bases. CDR3 DNA: TGTGCCAGCGGGCCAGGGGGCTTCTACAATGAGCAGTTCTTC. This gives the protein CASGPGGFYNEQFF.